The 22 T cell receptor beta chains in this list originate from one sample, sequenced in a study of cytomegalovirus exposure and HLA in healthy donors. The study ran its PCR with 60 Vbeta and 13 Jbeta primers. Libraries were prepared by immunoSEQ multiplex PCR; TCRdb keeps only in-frame clonotypes and omits some of them. There are under 200,000 clones in the sample; around three quarters occur only once, and approximately 2.4% lies in the top ten. Sequencing input: PBMCs. These receptors were obtained from a woman between 45 and 65 years old in good health and CMV-seronegative.

The rearrangement uses TRBV7-2 and TRBJ2-3; no clear D gene. Trimming removed 5 bases from V and 0 bases from J, with 12 bases in between. From germline, CDR1 is SGHTA and CDR2 FQGNSA. CDR3 length equals 15 residues. The CDR3 DNA sequence: TGTGCCAGCAGCCCTGAGGTAACTAGCACAGATACGCAGTATTTT. Translating it yields CASSPEVTSTDTQYF.

This chain connects TRBV28 to TRBJ1-5; no clear D. From germline, CDR1 is MDHEN and CDR2 SYDVKM. The CDR3 has 13 amino acids. V was pared by 6 bases and J by 3 bases, with 9 bases between. In DNA, the CDR3 is TGTGCCAGCAGGCTAAGTCTCAATCAGCCCCAGCATTTT. Protein: CASRLSLNQPQHF.

The sample holds a few counts of this clone. The chain carries TRBV7-2 and TRBJ1-6, with TRBD1 matching over 8 bases. Germline CDR1 and CDR2: SGHTA and FQGNSA. The CDR3 spans 12 residues. J gave up 13 bases and V 5 bases, and 4 bases lay outside the gene matches. This CDR3 is CASSVTGGPLHF. In nucleotides, the CDR3 is TGTGCCAGCAGCGTCACAGGGGGGCCCCTCCACTTT.

The chain joins TRBV29-1 to TRBJ1-1; 8 positions match TRBD1. CDR1 SQVTM and CDR2 ANQGSEA come from the germline V gene. Trimming took 4 bases from V and 1 from J; bases not matched to a gene: 5. The CDR3 runs 14 residues. The CDR3, as DNA: TGCAGCGTTGGGGTAGGGACAGGGAACACTGAAGCTTTCTTT. This translates into CSVGVGTGNTEAFF.

The chain is built from TRBV10-3 and TRBJ1-2; the match to TRBD1 covers 8 bases. The junction had 1 base not matched to a gene; V was cut back by 0 bases and J by 1 base. The germline gives CDR1 ENHRY, CDR2 SYGVKD. The CDR3 consists of 15 residues. Here the CDR3 reads CAISESDRVNYGYTF. In DNA form, the CDR3 reads TGTGCCATCAGTGAGTCGGACAGGGTTAACTATGGCTACACCTTC.

In its sample, this clone was seen a few times. V usage is TRBV7-8 and J usage is TRBJ2-2; D not certain. Germline lookup yields CDR1 SGHVS and CDR2 FQNEAQ. The germline V and J ends were trimmed by 2 bases and 8 bases, with 6 bases remaining between them. CDR3 size: 12 residues. The CDR3 sequence: CASSLSRGELFF. As DNA, the CDR3 is TGTGCCAGCAGCTTATCGCGTGGGGAGCTGTTTTTT. The full variable domain, completed using reference TRBV7-8 and TRBJ2-2, is GAGVSQSPRYKVAKRGQDVALRCDPISGHVSLFWYQQALGQGPEFLTYFQNEAQLDKSGLPSDRFFAERPEGSVSTLKIQRTQQEDSAVYLCASSLSRGELFFGEGSRLTVL.

The rearrangement uses TRBV7-9 and TRBJ1-5; TRBD1 might be the D (5 bases). Trimming pared 5 bases from V and 8 bases from J, leaving 16 bases between. From germline, CDR1 is SEHNR and CDR2 FQNEAQ (reference sequence). The CDR3 length is 14 residues. CDR3 amino acids: CASSLGLITEPQHF. The CDR3 DNA reads TGTGCCAGCAGCCTGGGACTGATTACGGAGCCCCAGCATTTT.

This chain links TRBV28 with TRBJ2-1, with 7 bases aligning to TRBD1. The CDR3 has 16 residues. Germline CDR1 and CDR2: MDHEN and SYDVKM. The trim removed 3 bases at V and 0 bases at J, leaving 5 bases unmatched. The chain's CDR3 is CASSLPRDSSYNEQFF. As DNA, the CDR3 is TGTGCCAGCAGTTTGCCCCGGGACAGCTCCTACAATGAGCAGTTCTTC.

The chain carries TRBV27 and TRBJ2-1; TRBD2 agrees at 12 bases. Losses at the gene ends were 5 bases for V and 6 bases for J; bases not matched to a gene: 5. The germline gives CDR1 MNHEY, CDR2 SMNVEV (reference sequence). The CDR3 runs 15 residues. The CDR3 DNA follows: TGTGCCAGCAGTCATACTAGCGGGGGGCCCAATGAGCAGTTCTTC. Protein product: CASSHTSGGPNEQFF.

The V gene is TRBV4-3, the J gene TRBJ2-1; 8 bases are shared with TRBD1. The junction had 3 bases not matched to a gene; V was cut back by 3 bases and J by 8 bases. This CDR3 comprises 13 residues. From germline, CDR1 is LGHNA and CDR2 YSLEER. The CDR3 nucleotides are TGCGCCAGCAGCCACGCACAGGGGGATGAGCAGTTCTTC. Translation: CASSHAQGDEQFF.

The chain carries TRBV30 and TRBJ1-5; D call uncertain. Germline V CDR1 and CDR2: GTSNPN, SVGIG (reference sequence). CDR3 length: 13 amino acids. The germline V and J ends were trimmed by 1 base and 4 bases, with 8 bases remaining between them. The CDR3 DNA follows: TGTGCCTGGAGTGCGGGTAGGAATCAGCCCCAGCATTTT. Its translation is CAWSAGRNQPQHF.

The chain recombines TRBV19 with TRBJ1-4; a possible D gene is TRBD1 (5 bases). The ends were cut back, 5 bases at V and 5 bases at J, with 15 bases in the middle. The CDR3 consists of 15 residues. From germline, CDR1 is LNHDA and CDR2 SQIVND (reference sequence). CDR3 sequence (DNA): TGTGCCAGTAGTGACTCGGGGGGTGTGAATGAAAAACTGTTTTTT. Translated: CASSDSGGVNEKLFF.

This clone was counted between two and nine times. The V gene is TRBV7-6, the J gene TRBJ2-3, with D possibly TRBD2 on 5 matching bases. The germline V gene has CDR1 SGHVS and CDR2 FNYEAQ. V dropped 5 bases and J dropped 4 bases, with 10 bases sitting between them. This CDR3 contains 13 residues. Here the CDR3 reads CASSPSLADTQYF. In DNA, the CDR3 is TGTGCCAGCAGCCCTAGCCTGGCAGATACGCAGTATTTT.

This chain links TRBV28 with TRBJ1-4, with 9 bases matching TRBD1. The CDR3 sequence is 14 residues long. The junction had 5 bases not matched to a gene; V was cut back by 4 bases and J by 8 bases. Germline assignment: CDR1 MDHEN and CDR2 SYDVKM. In nucleotides, the CDR3 is TGTGCCAGCAGTTCACAGGGGGCTGGGGAAAAACTGTTTTTT. Encoded protein: CASSSQGAGEKLFF.

The chain recombines TRBV6-1 with TRBJ1-2; 7 nucleotides align to TRBD1. Losses at the gene ends were 6 bases for V and 4 bases for J; bases not matched to a gene: 11. Germline assignment: CDR1 MNHNS and CDR2 SASEGT. This CDR3 region has 15 residues. The CDR3 sequence: CASREQRQGPYGYTF. The DNA for the CDR3 is TGTGCCAGCAGGGAGCAGAGACAGGGCCCCTATGGCTACACCTTC.

V is TRBV9 and J is TRBJ2-2, with D maybe TRBD1 (6 bases). Trimming pared 0 bases from V and 1 base from J, leaving 19 bases between. The CDR3 totals 19 residues. Germline CDR1 reads SGDLS; CDR2 reads YYNGEE. The CDR3 region has the DNA TGTGCCAGCAGCGTAGAAGGCAGGGGTCTAGCACAGAACACCGGGGAGCTGTTTTTT. Its protein product is CASSVEGRGLAQNTGELFF.

The table lists this clone with a count of one. This chain uses TRBV27 with TRBJ2-1, with D maybe TRBD1 (6 bases). Germline V gene lookup returns CDR1 MNHEY and CDR2 SMNVEV (reference sequence). Trimming left V 6 bases short and J 9 bases short, with 15 bases between. The CDR3 is 13 residues long. CDR3 loop: CASSTLDSSEQFF. The DNA for the CDR3 is TGTGCCAGCAGCACACTGGACAGTAGTGAGCAGTTCTTC.

The rearrangement joins TRBV18 to TRBJ2-5; no firm D call. CDR1 is KGHSH, CDR2 LQKENI, per germline. The CDR3 loop spans 16 amino acids. V lost 6 bases to trimming and J lost 5 bases, with 22 bases between them. CDR3 coding DNA: TGTGCCAGCTCCCGAACAGCAGGCAGCTTTAGGGAGACCCAGTACTTC. Protein: CASSRTAGSFRETQYF.

This rearrangement joins TRBV4-1 to TRBJ1-2, with D possibly matching TRBD1 (6 bases). V dropped 3 bases and J dropped 5 bases, with 13 bases sitting between them. This CDR3 has 14 residues. CDR1 MGHRA and CDR2 YSYEKL come from the germline V gene. The CDR3 DNA sequence: TGCGCCAGCAGCCAGCCAGGGGTTGAGTATGGCTACACCTTC. Encoded protein: CASSQPGVEYGYTF.

The V call is TRBV6-5, the J call TRBJ1-1; 9 positions agree with TRBD1. The CDR3 length is 12 residues. CDR1 is MNHEY and CDR2 is SVGAGI in the germline V gene. Trimming took 8 bases from V and 7 from J; bases not matched to a gene: 5. The CDR3 DNA follows: TGTGCCAGCGGACAGGGGATACTTGAAGCTTTCTTT. It encodes CASGQGILEAFF.

The J gene is TRBJ2-7, the V gene TRBV29-1, with a possible D match to TRBD1 (5 bases). The V end was cut by 1 base, the J end by 6 bases, with 10 bases between. Germline V gene data show CDR1 as SQVTM and CDR2 as ANQGSEA. The CDR3 loop spans 12 amino acids. The CDR3 DNA reads as TGCAGCGTTGAAGGCAGGGTCGGCGAGCAGTACTTC. Translated, it gives CSVEGRVGEQYF.

This chain links TRBV4-3 with TRBJ1-6, with 7 bases lining up with TRBD1. Germline lookup yields CDR1 LGHNA and CDR2 YSLEER. V shed 6 bases, J shed 7 bases, and the junction held 9 bases outside the gene matches. The CDR3 is 15 amino acids. The CDR3 sequence: CASRDSGQYNSPLHF. The CDR3 DNA reads TGCGCCAGCAGGGATTCGGGACAGTACAATTCACCCCTCCACTTT.